This T cell receptor beta chain originates from a study of blood T cell repertoires in COVID-19. The table came from immunoSEQ multiplex PCR; TCRdb's copy has only in-frame clones and leaves some out. Of 250,000 to 400,000 clones detected, under 90% appear once; the ten largest clones hold 2.5% to 3%. The sample was peripheral blood. The receptor's source is a woman in her 30s with COVID-19, enrolled during active disease.

The CDR3, as DNA: TGTGCCAGCAGAACAGGGAGCTCCTACAATGAGCAGTTCTTC. It encodes CASRTGSSYNEQFF. The chain employs TRBV27 and TRBJ2-1, with D possibly TRBD1 on 6 matching bases. The CDR3 contains 14 residues. Germline V gene sequence: CDR1 MNHEY, CDR2 SMNVEV (reference sequence). The V end lost 6 bases, the J end lost 0 bases, and 9 bases lay between the germline ends.